This T cell receptor (beta chain) was retrieved from a study of blood T cell repertoires in COVID-19. Under the authors' procedure: Estimated nucleated cell counts came from reference gene primer amplification. The data were produced by immunoSEQ multiplex PCR, yet TCRdb's version contains in-frame clones alone and is incomplete. V and J calls and clone size follow that table, whereas D and trimming were derived from the DNA. The data hold about 250,000 clones, with roughly 84% observed a single time. On this clone itself: Relative to the germline gene, one junction end is altered; a read error may explain this.

In germline, CDR1 is LNHDA, CDR2 SQIVND (reference sequence). The CDR3 has 14 residues. Seattle researchers signed up patients amid active infection and tracked them longitudinally. V is TRBV19 and J is TRBJ2-7; D is unresolved. The material sequenced was peripheral blood. This clonotype originated in a person aged 65 to 85 with COVID-19, enrolled during active disease. As DNA, the CDR3 is TGTGCCAGTAGGCCGCCTCCTCGCAGATTCCGCCGAGGATTC. This translates into CASRPPPRRFRRGF.